The 20 T cell receptor beta chains reported below all come from one sample, sequenced in a study of naive and memory T cell subsets. Reverse transcription of blood and skin TCR RNA was primed at alpha and beta constant regions. TCRdb processed the UMI-ligation and nested PCR reads anew with MiXCR; each CDR3 protein has one entry. The sample holds around 18,000 distinct CDR3 sequences; about a tenth are singletons and the top ten take almost 7%. Treatment in this sample: skin biopsy from PPD injection site in Mantoux-positive individual. Unsorted total RNA, roughly 1 to 1000 ng, was DNase treated before reverse transcription. This specimen was skin, taken from a tuberculin skin test site. Every receptor here comes from an adult in good health.

By sample fraction, this clonotype is medium-sized (0.01 to 0.1%). The chain links TRBV18 to TRBJ1-5; D gene unclear. Germline CDR1 and CDR2: KGHSH and LQKENI. This CDR3 region has 15 residues. V lost 2 bases and J 0 bases, leaving 8 bases between the germline ends. CDR3 amino acids: CASSPDQSSNQPQHF. In DNA form, the CDR3 reads TGTGCCAGCTCACCAGACCAGAGTAGCAATCAGCCCCAGCATTTT.

This clonotype showed up many times. CDR3 residues: CASSLSRTGNEQYF. As DNA, the CDR3 is TGTGCCAGCAGTTTATCCCGGACAGGGAACGAGCAGTACTTC. V gene TRBV27 combines with J gene TRBJ2-7; 8 bases agree with TRBD1. From germline, CDR1 is MNHEY and CDR2 SMNVEV (reference sequence). This CDR3 contains 14 residues. The trim removed 0 bases at V and 5 bases at J, leaving 3 bases unmatched.

This clonotype was found many times. The rearrangement joins TRBV11-2 to TRBJ2-7, with 9 bases lining up with TRBD2. V shed 5 bases, J shed 0 bases, and the junction held 8 bases outside the gene matches. The CDR3 has 16 residues. Germline V gene data show CDR1 as SGHAT and CDR2 as FQNNGV. For the CDR3, the DNA is TGTGCCAGCAGCCTCAGTGCTAGCGGGAACTCCTACGAGCAGTACTTC. Its translation: CASSLSASGNSYEQYF.

The J gene is TRBJ2-7, the V gene TRBV18, with D unresolved. Germline-derived CDR1 and CDR2 are KGHSH and LQKENI. Trimming pared 1 base from V and 3 bases from J, leaving 10 bases between. This CDR3 spans 14 amino acids. DNA of the CDR3: TGTGCCAGCTCACCACAATCGAACCTCTACGAGCAGTACTTC. This encodes CASSPQSNLYEQYF.

The rearrangement links TRBV5-1 to TRBJ2-2; 7 bases fit TRBD1. The V segment lost 7 bases and the J segment 6 bases; nucleotides outside the gene matches: 9. The CDR3 runs 14 residues. Germline loops: CDR1 SGHRS, CDR2 YFSETQ. CDR3 amino acids: CASDTSTGAGELFF. DNA for the CDR3: TGCGCCAGCGACACATCCACAGGGGCCGGGGAGCTGTTTTTT.

The chain joins TRBV10-2 to TRBJ2-1; the D is unclear. The V gene lost 6 bases and the J gene lost 0 bases, with 12 bases spanning the gap. Germline V gives CDR1 WSHSY, CDR2 SAAADI. The CDR3 extends over 15 amino acids. CDR3 region: CASRNRVSSYNEQFF. CDR3 sequence (DNA): TGCGCCAGCAGGAATCGGGTAAGCTCCTACAATGAGCAGTTCTTC.

This clonotype was seen at least ten times. The V gene is TRBV5-1, the J gene TRBJ2-7; possibly TRBD1 for D (6 bases). Germline values: CDR1 SGHRS, CDR2 YFSETQ. The CDR3 contains 14 residues. Trimming cost V 1 base and J 0 bases, with 8 bases left between them. CDR3: CASSLRTDSYEQYF. The CDR3 coding sequence is TGCGCCAGCAGCTTGAGGACAGACTCCTACGAGCAGTACTTC.

In its sample, this clonotype was seen a few times. This rearrangement joins TRBV13 to TRBJ2-7, with D perhaps TRBD1 (5 bases). The CDR3 runs 12 residues. Trimming removed 5 bases at V and 2 bases at J, with 7 bases between. CDR1 is PRHDT, CDR2 FYEKMQ, per germline (reference sequence). CDR3 DNA sequence: TGTGCCAGCAGCCTGACAGCCTACGAGCAGTACTTC. Its translation: CASSLTAYEQYF.

This clonotype is medium-sized within its sample. V is TRBV3-1 and J is TRBJ2-1; D unclear. V was cut by 0 bases and J by 7 bases, with 4 bases left in between. The germline V gene has CDR1 LGHDT and CDR2 YNNKEL (reference sequence). The CDR3 length is 12 residues. The CDR3 region is CASSQDLNEQFF. In DNA form, the CDR3 reads TGTGCCAGCAGCCAAGATCTTAATGAGCAGTTCTTC.

This clonotype was seen many times. Germline and junction disagree at one end, which may indicate a read error. The chain combines TRBV9 with TRBJ1-4; D is uncertain. The germline V gene has CDR1 SGDLS and CDR2 YYNGEE. The CDR3 covers 8 residues. CDR3 residues: CASSVLLF. CDR3 coding DNA: TGTGCCAGCAGCGTATTGCTATTT.

This clonotype has a count of ten or more. The genes are TRBV7-9 and TRBJ1-4; no clear D gene. The CDR3 length is 15 residues. Deletions cut 5 bases from V and 0 bases from J, with 10 bases between. Germline loops: CDR1 SEHNR, CDR2 FQNEAQ (reference sequence). Here the CDR3 reads CASSPDGATNEKLFF. DNA of the CDR3: TGTGCCAGCAGCCCCGACGGCGCAACTAATGAAAAACTGTTTTTT.

By share, this clonotype counts as medium-sized. The J gene is TRBJ2-5, the V gene TRBV12-3 or TRBV12-4; 11 bases align to TRBD2. Losses at the gene ends were 5 bases for V and 4 bases for J; bases not matched to a gene: 9. This CDR3 contains 16 residues. The CDR3 sequence is CASSPGTSGGGETQYF. CDR3 bases: TGTGCCAGCAGTCCGGGAACTAGCGGGGGAGGAGAGACCCAGTACTTC.

This rearrangement joins TRBV29-1 to TRBJ1-2, with D possibly being TRBD1 (6 bases). Germline V CDR1 and CDR2: SQVTM, ANQGSEA. The V end lost 7 bases, the J end lost 7 bases, and 16 bases lay between the germline ends. The CDR3 spans 12 residues. CDR3 sequence (DNA): TGCAGCGCCGAGGGGGGGGCGGGTGGCTACACCTTC. It specifies CSAEGGAGGYTF.

This clonotype was counted ten times or more. The gene calls are TRBV7-9 and TRBJ2-3; 15 positions match TRBD2. The ends lost 4 bases at V and 0 bases at J; junction bases unmatched: 11. Germline-derived CDR1 and CDR2 are SEHNR and FQNEAQ (reference sequence). The CDR3 extends over 20 amino acids. The CDR3: CASSYKRGLAGGSSTDTQYF. DNA for the CDR3: TGTGCCAGCAGCTACAAGAGAGGACTAGCGGGGGGGTCTAGCACAGATACGCAGTATTTT.

This clonotype came up a few times. The gene calls are TRBV4-2 and TRBJ2-1; no clear D gene. The CDR3 covers 12 residues. V lost 4 bases and J lost 9, with 10 bases in between. Germline CDR1 and CDR2: LGHNA and YNFKEQ. This chain's CDR3 is CASSLLDGEQFF. CDR3 coding DNA: TGTGCCAGCAGCCTCCTAGACGGTGAGCAGTTCTTC.

This clonotype has more than one count but fewer than ten. This chain joins TRBV13 and TRBJ2-7; no firm D call. The CDR3 has 14 amino acids. With 0 bases removed from V and 7 bases from J, the gap between germline ends came to 13 bases. CDR1 and CDR2 (germline): PRHDT, FYEKMQ (reference sequence). CDR3 bases: TGTGCCAGCAGCTTAGGGAGACCAGCCTCGGAGCAGTACTTC. It yields the protein CASSLGRPASEQYF.

This clonotype was seen ten or more times. This rearrangement joins TRBV5-1 to TRBJ1-2, with D maybe TRBD1 (5 bases). This CDR3 comprises 15 residues. The germline V gene encodes CDR1 SGHRS and CDR2 YFSETQ. Trimming removed 1 base from V and 8 bases from J, with 18 bases in between. CDR3 amino acids: CASSLIQGTMAGYTF. CDR3 coding DNA: TGCGCCAGCAGCTTGATCCAGGGAACTATGGCCGGCTACACCTTC.

In its sample, this clonotype was seen many times. The gene calls are TRBV7-2 and TRBJ2-7; tentatively, D is TRBD1 or TRBD2 (6 bases each). Per the germline V gene, CDR1 is SGHTA and CDR2 is FQGNSA. The V and J ends lost 3 bases and 3 bases respectively, with 9 bases between them. The CDR3 runs 13 residues. CDR3: CASSLGGNYEQYF. CDR3 DNA: TGTGCCAGCAGCTTGGGGGGCAACTACGAGCAGTACTTC.

The table lists this clonotype with many counts. The genes are TRBV12-5 and TRBJ2-2, with unresolved D. The CDR3 is made up of 13 amino acids. CDR1 is LGHNT and CDR2 is FRNRAP in the germline V gene. Trimming removed 9 bases at V and 1 base at J, with 9 bases between. CDR3 in amino acids: CASATENTGELFF. The DNA of the CDR3 is TGTGCTAGCGCTACAGAGAACACCGGGGAGCTGTTTTTT.

This clonotype occurred many times. The chain couples TRBV4-3 to TRBJ2-7, with TRBD2 as a possible D gene (5 bases). This CDR3 is 17 amino acids long. Trimming left V 0 bases short and J 0 bases short, with 15 bases between. The germline gives CDR1 LGHNA, CDR2 YSLEER. The CDR3, as DNA: TGCGCCAGCAGCCAAGAGGTCCGAGGGTGGTACTCCTACGAGCAGTACTTC. Translation gives CASSQEVRGWYSYEQYF.